The rows below give T cell receptor beta chains drawn from one sample of a study of blood T cell repertoires in COVID-19. Produced via immunoSEQ multiplex PCR; TCRdb's table is partial and in-frame only. The sample has fewer than 65,000 clones; roughly nine tenths are singletons. The sample comprised peripheral blood. These TCRs come from a man aged 60 to 75 with acute or convalescent COVID-19. Each CDR3 is given with its conserved first and last residue. A D gene is named only where the DNA matches it firmly. Clone size, where shown, is once, few, many, or a class for clones that have expanded.

cdr3_aa,cdr3_nt,v_call,j_call,d_call,cdr3_length,clone_size
CASSSDTANYNEQFF,TGTGCCAGCAGTTCAGATACAGCCAACTACAATGAGCAGTTCTTC,TRBV6-5,TRBJ2-1,-,15,-
CASSPSGQANYGYTF,TGTGCCAGCAGCCCCTCGGGACAGGCAAACTATGGCTACACCTTC,TRBV7-9,TRBJ1-2,TRBD1,15,-
CASSLVGGETQYF,TGCGCCAGCAGCTTGGTGGGGGGGGAGACCCAGTACTTC,TRBV5-1,TRBJ2-5,TRBD2,13,-
CSASRGGGVKNEQFF,TGCAGTGCTAGTCGGGGCGGCGGGGTGAAGAATGAGCAGTTCTTC,TRBV20-1,TRBJ2-1,-,15,-
CASSLVVSSGYTF,TGTGCCAGCAGCTTGGTCGTGTCGTCGGGCTACACCTTC,TRBV5-4,TRBJ1-2,-,13,-
CASSRGEGYYEQYF,TGTGCCAGCAGCCGGGGAGAGGGCTACTACGAGCAGTACTTC,TRBV3-1/TRBV3-2,TRBJ2-7,-,14,-
CASSVGGQGSYGYTF,TGTGCCAGCAGCGTAGGGGGACAGGGGAGCTATGGCTACACCTTC,TRBV9,TRBJ1-2,TRBD1,15,-
CASRPGQYNSPLHF,TGTGCCAGCAGACCCGGACAGTATAATTCACCCCTCCACTTT,TRBV6-5,TRBJ1-6,-,14,-
CSVDASRANTEAFF,TGCAGCGTTGATGCGAGCAGGGCGAACACTGAAGCTTTCTTT,TRBV29-1,TRBJ1-1,-,14,-
CASSHPAGGNEQFF,TGCGCCAGCAGCCACCCCGCCGGGGGCAATGAGCAGTTCTTC,TRBV4-1,TRBJ2-1,-,14,-
CASSSTGSYNSPLHF,TGTGCCAGCAGTTCCACAGGGTCCTATAATTCACCCCTCCACTTT,TRBV27,TRBJ1-6,-,15,-
CASSVEGQGALYF,TGTGCCAGCAGCGTAGAGGGACAGGGGGCGCTGTACTTC,TRBV9,TRBJ2-7,TRBD1,13,-
CASSRSTGFGTDTQYF,TGTGCCAGCAGCCGCTCGACAGGATTCGGGACAGATACGCAGTATTTT,TRBV6-4,TRBJ2-3,-,16,once
CASSSHRGNEQFF,TGTGCCAGCAGCTCCCACAGGGGCAATGAGCAGTTCTTC,TRBV11-3,TRBJ2-1,TRBD1,13,once
CASSPVMPAETKNTEAFF,TGTGCCAGCTCACCCGTTATGCCCGCCGAAACAAAGAACACTGAAGCTTTCTTT,TRBV18,TRBJ1-1,-,18,-
CASSPWGRVEDTQYF,TGTGCCAGCAGCCCCTGGGGGCGCGTCGAAGATACGCAGTATTTT,TRBV7-2,TRBJ2-3,-,15,-
CASSALQGGEQFF,TGTGCTAGCAGCGCGTTACAGGGCGGTGAGCAGTTCTTC,TRBV7-7,TRBJ2-1,-,13,-
CSVDPPRDRGIETQYF,TGCAGCGTTGACCCTCCTAGAGACAGGGGAATAGAGACCCAGTACTTC,TRBV29-1,TRBJ2-5,TRBD1,16,-
CASSHAMDRGSEKLFF,TGTGCCAGCAGCCATGCTATGGACAGGGGAAGTGAAAAACTGTTTTTT,TRBV4-2,TRBJ1-4,TRBD1,16,-